This T cell receptor (beta chain) was captured by sequencing in a study of identical twins. General study findings and limits: A partial confounding effect on zero-insertion analyses could come from invariant MAIT and iNKT cells. Among out-of-frame alpha sequences shared by twins, low generation probability occurred in excess.

This clonotype showed up just a few times. No antigen is known for it. TCRdb ran MiXCR on the 5' RACE reads and lists one entry per CDR3 protein. The sample consists of about 570,000 distinct CDR3 sequences, 9% to 10% of them appearing once. The same sample was also used in a study of yellow fever vaccine responses in identical twins.

The sequence came from a woman between 18 and 30 years old in good health. Sequencing was done on a sample of PBMCs.

CDR3 nucleotides: TGTGCCAGCAGCGGGGGACTAGCGGGGGACACCGGGGAGCTGTTTTTT. Its translation: CASSGGLAGDTGELFF. The rearrangement uses TRBV9 and TRBJ2-2; 14 bases map to TRBD2. Trimming at V came to 3 bases and at J to 3 bases, leaving 1 base not matched to a gene. Germline CDR1 and CDR2: SGDLS and YYNGEE. There are 16 residues in the CDR3.